Listed here are 11 T cell receptor beta chains from one sample, sequenced in a study of blood T cell repertoires in COVID-19. Measured with immunoSEQ multiplex PCR; TCRdb has only the in-frame clones, and not every one. This table holds about 190,000 clones, almost 80% found once. Material: PBMCs or T cells enriched from blood (not recorded which). These receptors were obtained from a woman aged 45-65 years who had recovered from COVID-19.

V gene TRBV14 combines with J gene TRBJ2-5, with D possibly TRBD2 on 5 matching bases. V was cut by 1 base and J by 5 bases, with 11 bases left in between. The germline gives CDR1 SGHDN, CDR2 FVKESK. CDR3 length equals 14 residues. DNA of the CDR3: TGTGCCAGCAGCCAAGTCAAACCGGGGGAGACCCAGTACTTC. Residues: CASSQVKPGETQYF.

This chain's CDR3 is CASSGLAGVRDEQFF. As DNA, the CDR3 is TGTGCCAGCAGTGGACTAGCGGGAGTAAGAGATGAGCAGTTCTTC. The rearrangement uses TRBV6-4 and TRBJ2-1; 12 bases are shared with TRBD2. The V and J ends lost 4 bases and 8 bases, in that order; junction bases with no gene match: 6. The CDR3 extends over 15 amino acids. Germline V CDR1 and CDR2: MRHNA, SNTAGT.

The V call is TRBV4-1, the J call TRBJ1-3, with D perhaps matching TRBD1 (5 bases). The CDR3 totals 17 residues. Germline assignment: CDR1 MGHRA and CDR2 YSYEKL. Deletions cut 0 bases from V and 2 bases from J, with 14 bases between. The CDR3 DNA sequence: TGCGCCAGCAGCCAAGATCGCGGCAGGGAGGCTGGAAACACCATATATTTT. This translates into CASSQDRGREAGNTIYF.

The chain joins TRBV7-9 to TRBJ1-1; D is possibly TRBD1 (5 bases). The CDR3 sequence is 14 residues long. V gave up 3 bases and J gave up 5 bases, with 13 bases separating them. CDR1 and CDR2 from the germline V gene are SEHNR and FQNEAQ (reference sequence). Here the CDR3 DNA reads TGTGCCAGCAGCTTTGCGGGGGAAGAGACTGAAGCTTTCTTT. Its translation: CASSFAGEETEAFF.

This rearrangement joins TRBV14 to TRBJ2-1, with TRBD1 matching over 9 bases. The CDR3 sequence is 16 residues long. Trimming at V came to 2 bases and at J to 9 bases, leaving 11 bases not matched to a gene. CDR1 is SGHDN and CDR2 is FVKESK in the germline V gene. The CDR3 DNA reads TGTGCCAGCAGCCAAATCAACCGGGACAGGGTGGGTGAGCAGTTCTTC. Translated: CASSQINRDRVGEQFF.

This chain uses TRBV18 with TRBJ2-2, with 8 bases that match TRBD2. With 3 bases clipped from V and 0 bases from J, the junction kept 3 bases outside the gene matches. From germline, CDR1 is KGHSH and CDR2 LQKENI. This CDR3 is built from 16 residues. The CDR3: CASSPLAGANTGELFF. In DNA form, the CDR3 reads TGTGCCAGCTCACCGCTAGCGGGTGCGAACACCGGGGAGCTGTTTTTT.

V is TRBV6-5 and J is TRBJ2-1; 8 bases match TRBD2. Trimming at V came to 7 bases and at J to 3 bases, leaving 5 bases not matched to a gene. CDR1 and CDR2 from the germline V gene are MNHEY and SVGAGI. The CDR3 loop spans 14 amino acids. Written as DNA, the CDR3 is TGTGCCAGCACCAAGCGGGAGAACTACAATGAGCAGTTCTTC. It translates to CASTKRENYNEQFF.

In its sample, this clone was seen a few times. V is TRBV27 and J is TRBJ2-5; possible D gene TRBD2, 6 bases. V was cut by 4 bases and J by 1 base, with 16 bases left in between. The CDR3 runs 16 residues. The germline gives CDR1 MNHEY, CDR2 SMNVEV (reference sequence). This CDR3 is CASSSPRVAAQETQYF. The CDR3, as DNA: TGTGCCAGCAGTTCCCCTCGGGTAGCGGCCCAAGAGACCCAGTACTTC.

The chain recombines TRBV7-7 with TRBJ2-2, with D possibly matching TRBD2 (5 bases). CDR1 and CDR2 from the germline V gene are SSHAT and FNYEAQ (reference sequence). Trimming stripped 1 base from V and 6 bases from J, with 9 bases between. The CDR3 has 14 amino acids. CDR3 in DNA: TGTGCCAGCAGCTTAGGTGGACTGGCCGGGGAGCTGTTTTTT. The encoded protein is CASSLGGLAGELFF.

The chain links TRBV10-3 to TRBJ1-6; 7 positions match TRBD1. CDR1 and CDR2 from the germline V gene are ENHRY and SYGVKD. CDR3 length: 15 residues. Germline trimming cut 6 bases from V and 7 bases from J; bases unmatched to any gene: 9. In nucleotides, the CDR3 is TGTGCCATCAGACTCGCCGGGACAGACAATTCACCCCTCCACTTT. Protein product: CAIRLAGTDNSPLHF.

The V and J genes are TRBV5-1 and TRBJ2-3; D not resolved. Germline V gives CDR1 SGHRS, CDR2 YFSETQ. This CDR3 has 14 residues. V was cut by 0 bases and J by 0 bases, with 5 bases left in between. In DNA, the CDR3 is TGCGCCAGCAGCTTGGACTATAGCACAGATACGCAGTATTTT. The encoded protein is CASSLDYSTDTQYF.